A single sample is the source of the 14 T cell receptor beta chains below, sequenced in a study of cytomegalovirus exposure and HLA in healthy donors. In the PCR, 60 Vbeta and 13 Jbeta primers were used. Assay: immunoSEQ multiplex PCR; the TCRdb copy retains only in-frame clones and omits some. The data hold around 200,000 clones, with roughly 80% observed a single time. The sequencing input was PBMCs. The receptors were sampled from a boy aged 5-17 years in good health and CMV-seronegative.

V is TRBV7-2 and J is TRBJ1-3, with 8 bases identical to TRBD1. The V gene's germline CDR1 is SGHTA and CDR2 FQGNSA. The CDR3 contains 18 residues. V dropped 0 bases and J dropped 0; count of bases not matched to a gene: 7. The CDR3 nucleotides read TGTGCCAGCAGCTTAGCCAGGGGGCTTAAGGACTCTGGAAACACCATATATTTT. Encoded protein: CASSLARGLKDSGNTIYF.

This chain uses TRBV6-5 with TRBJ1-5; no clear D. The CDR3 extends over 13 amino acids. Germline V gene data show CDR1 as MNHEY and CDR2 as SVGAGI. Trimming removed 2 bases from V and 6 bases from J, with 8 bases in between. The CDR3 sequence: CASSYPAGQPQHF. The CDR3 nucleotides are TGTGCCAGCAGTTACCCCGCGGGTCAGCCCCAGCATTTT.

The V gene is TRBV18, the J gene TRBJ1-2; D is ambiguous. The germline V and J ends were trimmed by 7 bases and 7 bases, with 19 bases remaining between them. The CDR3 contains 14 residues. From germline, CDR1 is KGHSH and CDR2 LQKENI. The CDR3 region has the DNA TGTGCCAGCTGGCCGGGTGTCGATTTGGGTGGCTACACCTTC. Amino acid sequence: CASWPGVDLGGYTF.

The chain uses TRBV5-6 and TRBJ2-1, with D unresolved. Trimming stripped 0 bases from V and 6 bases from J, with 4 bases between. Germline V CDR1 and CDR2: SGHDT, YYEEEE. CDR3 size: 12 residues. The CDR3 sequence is CASSLGANEQFF. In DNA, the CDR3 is TGTGCCAGCAGCTTGGGGGCCAATGAGCAGTTCTTC.

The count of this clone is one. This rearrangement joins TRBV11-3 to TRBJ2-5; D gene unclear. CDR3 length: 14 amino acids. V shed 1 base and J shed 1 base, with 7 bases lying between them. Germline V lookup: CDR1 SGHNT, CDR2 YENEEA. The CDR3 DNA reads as TGTGCCAGCAGCTTAGCGAGACTCCAAGAGACCCAGTACTTC. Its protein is CASSLARLQETQYF.

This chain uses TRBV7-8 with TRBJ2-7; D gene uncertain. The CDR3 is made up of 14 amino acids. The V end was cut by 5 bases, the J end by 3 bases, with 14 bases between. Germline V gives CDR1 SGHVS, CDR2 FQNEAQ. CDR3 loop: CASSPSTASYEQYF. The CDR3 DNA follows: TGTGCCAGCAGCCCAAGCACCGCGAGCTACGAGCAGTACTTC.

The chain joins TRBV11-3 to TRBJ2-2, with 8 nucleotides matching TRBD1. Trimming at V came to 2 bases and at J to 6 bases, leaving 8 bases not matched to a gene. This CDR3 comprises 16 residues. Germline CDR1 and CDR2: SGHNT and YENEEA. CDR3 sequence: CASSLLGQGPPGELFF. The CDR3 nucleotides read TGTGCCAGCAGCTTATTAGGACAGGGTCCGCCCGGGGAGCTGTTTTTT.

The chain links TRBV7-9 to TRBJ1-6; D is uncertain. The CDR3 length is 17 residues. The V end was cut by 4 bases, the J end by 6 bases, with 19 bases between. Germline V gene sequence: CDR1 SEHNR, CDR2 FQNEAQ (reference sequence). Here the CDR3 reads CASSSTLRISGNSPLHF. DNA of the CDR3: TGTGCCAGCAGCTCAACTCTCCGGATCTCGGGTAATTCACCCCTCCACTTT.

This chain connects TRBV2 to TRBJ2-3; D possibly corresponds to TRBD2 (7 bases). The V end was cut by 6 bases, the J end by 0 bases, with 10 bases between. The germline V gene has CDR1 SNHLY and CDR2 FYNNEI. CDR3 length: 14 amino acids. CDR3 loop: CASRGGGSTDTQYF. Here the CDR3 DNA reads TGTGCCAGCAGGGGAGGGGGAAGCACAGATACGCAGTATTTT.

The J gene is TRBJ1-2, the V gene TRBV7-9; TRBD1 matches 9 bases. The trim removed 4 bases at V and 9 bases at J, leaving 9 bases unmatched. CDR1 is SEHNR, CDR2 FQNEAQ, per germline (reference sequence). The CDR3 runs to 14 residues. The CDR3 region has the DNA TGTGCCAGCAGCTCAAACCGGGACAGGGTTCGCTACACCTTC. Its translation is CASSSNRDRVRYTF.

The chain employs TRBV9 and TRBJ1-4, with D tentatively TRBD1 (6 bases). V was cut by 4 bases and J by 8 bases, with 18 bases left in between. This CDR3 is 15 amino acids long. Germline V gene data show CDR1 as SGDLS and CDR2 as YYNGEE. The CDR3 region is CASSPGRGAGEKLFF. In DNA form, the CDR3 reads TGTGCCAGCAGCCCCGGGAGGGGGGCAGGCGAAAAACTGTTTTTT.

The CDR3 DNA follows: TGTGCCAGCAGCTTGGGGGCCGTATGGGGCAATCAGCCCCAGCATTTT. This gives the protein CASSLGAVWGNQPQHF. The V and J genes are TRBV5-5 and TRBJ1-5, with unresolved D. The CDR3 contains 16 residues. The germline gives CDR1 SGHKS, CDR2 YYEKEE (reference sequence). Trimming stripped 0 bases from V and 2 bases from J, with 12 bases between.

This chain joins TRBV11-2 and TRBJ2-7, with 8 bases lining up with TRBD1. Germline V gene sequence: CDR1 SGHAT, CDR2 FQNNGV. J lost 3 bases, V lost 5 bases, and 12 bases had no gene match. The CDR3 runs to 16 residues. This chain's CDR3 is CASSAILDRGLYEQYF. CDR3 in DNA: TGTGCCAGCAGCGCAATCCTAGACAGGGGCCTCTACGAGCAGTACTTC.

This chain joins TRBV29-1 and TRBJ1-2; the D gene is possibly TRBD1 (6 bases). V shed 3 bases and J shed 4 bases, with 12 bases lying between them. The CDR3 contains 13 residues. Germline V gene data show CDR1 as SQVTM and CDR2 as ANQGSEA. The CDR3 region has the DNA TGCAGCGTTGACCAGGGGAGCGGCTATGGCTACACCTTC. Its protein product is CSVDQGSGYGYTF.